This TCR beta chain was identified in a study of T cell responses to AZD1222 COVID-19 vaccine. Libraries were prepared by immunoSEQ multiplex PCR; TCRdb keeps only in-frame clonotypes and omits some of them. The repertoire has 150,000 or so clones, about 88% of them found once; the top ten carry about 4.7%. This clone was seen more than once but under ten times. Antigen: not known. Findings of the study overall: Clonal diversity was possibly underestimated; the donors were predominantly white British and more often female. Spike regions recognized by vaccine-associated CD4 TCRs spanned the protein, led by 160-218 and 743-854.

V trimming: 5 bases; J trimming: 9 bases; junction bases outside the gene matches: 6. The germline gives CDR1 LNHDA, CDR2 SQIVND (reference sequence). The CDR3 runs 14 residues. The receptor was isolated from an adult in good health. The J gene is TRBJ2-1, the V gene TRBV19; 11 bases align to TRBD2. This sample comprised peripheral blood, obtained on day 0 of AZD1222 vaccination. The CDR3 coding sequence is TGTGCCAGTAGTTTAGCGGGAGGGCTCGGTGAGCAGTTCTTC. Its protein is CASSLAGGLGEQFF.